The 18 T cell receptor beta chains listed next were all sequenced from one sample in a study of T cell clonotyping in hematopoietic cell transplantation. Produced via immunoSEQ multiplex PCR; TCRdb's table is partial and in-frame only. The table records tens of thousands of clones, roughly 85% of them present only once. Sample time point: recipient sample about 28 days before transplant, after cytoreduction. Sequenced material: peripheral blood mononuclear cells, taken before stem cell transplant. These receptors were collected from a man aged 60 to 69 with acute myeloid leukemia. Some clones in this sample may be carry-over from other donors' samples.

This clone came up once. This chain links TRBV5-4 with TRBJ2-5; 7 bases fit TRBD1. The ends lost 2 bases at V and 3 bases at J; junction bases unmatched: 4. CDR1 and CDR2 from the germline V gene are SGHNT and YYREEE (reference sequence). CDR3 size: 14 residues. The CDR3: CASSFKGTEETQYF. In DNA form, the CDR3 reads TGTGCCAGCAGCTTCAAAGGGACAGAAGAGACCCAGTACTTC. The whole variable domain, filled in from reference TRBV5-4 and TRBJ2-5, reads ETGVTQSPTHLIKTRGQQVTLRCSSQSGHNTVSWYQQALGQGPQFIFQYYREEENGRGNFPPRFSGLQFPNYSSELNVNALELDDSALYLCASSFKGTEETQYFGPGTRLLVL.

The chain recombines TRBV5-8 with TRBJ1-3; no reliable D call. There are 17 residues in the CDR3. Trimming pared 0 bases from V and 0 bases from J, leaving 13 bases between. In germline, CDR1 is SGHTS, CDR2 YDEGEE. The CDR3 sequence is CASSLAVRNLSGNTIYF. CDR3 sequence (DNA): TGTGCCAGCAGCTTGGCCGTTCGAAACCTCTCTGGAAACACCATATATTTT.

The rearrangement links TRBV28 to TRBJ1-2; D is perhaps TRBD1 (5 bases). This CDR3 comprises 12 residues. Looked up from germline, CDR1 is MDHEN and CDR2 is SYDVKM. Trimming took 6 bases from V and 1 from J, leaving 6 bases between them. CDR3 in amino acids: CASSQGNYGYTF. CDR3 in DNA: TGTGCCAGCAGCCAGGGTAACTATGGCTACACCTTC.

The V and J genes are TRBV15 and TRBJ1-5; D is possibly TRBD1 (5 bases). The ends were cut back, 0 bases at V and 2 bases at J, with 11 bases in the middle. Germline values: CDR1 LNHNV, CDR2 YYDKDF (reference sequence). There are 16 residues in the CDR3. The CDR3, as DNA: TGTGCCACCAGCAGAGAGGGACCCTGGGGCAATCAGCCCCAGCATTTT. Residues: CATSREGPWGNQPQHF.

This chain uses TRBV27 with TRBJ1-1; a weak D match, TRBD1 (5 bases). The length of the CDR3 is 15 residues. Germline V gene sequence: CDR1 MNHEY, CDR2 SMNVEV (reference sequence). Trimming took 1 base from V and 4 from J, leaving 13 bases between them. This chain's CDR3 is CASSLYRWGSTEAFF. CDR3 nucleotide sequence: TGTGCCAGCAGTTTATACAGGTGGGGGAGCACTGAAGCTTTCTTT.

The J gene is TRBJ2-7, the V gene TRBV5-1; 10 nucleotides match TRBD1. V lost 4 bases, J lost 0 bases, and 4 bases stayed unmatched. The CDR3 extends over 15 amino acids. CDR1 is SGHRS, CDR2 YFSETQ, per germline. CDR3 residues: CASSTGQGNSYEQYF. CDR3 nucleotides: TGCGCCAGCAGCACGGGACAGGGGAACTCCTACGAGCAGTACTTC.

This clone was found a few times. The chain carries TRBV6-4 and TRBJ2-2, with 7 bases matching TRBD2. The J segment lost 4 bases and the V segment lost 7 bases, leaving 6 bases of the junction unmatched. CDR1 is MRHNA, CDR2 SNTAGT, per germline. CDR3 length: 14 residues. CDR3 in DNA: TGTGCCAGCAATCGGGGGGAAGGCACCGGGGAGCTGTTTTTT. This encodes CASNRGEGTGELFF.

The table lists this clone with a few counts. The chain has TRBV6-5 and TRBJ1-1; D possibly corresponds to TRBD1 (5 bases). The germline V and J ends were trimmed by 4 bases and 0 bases, with 12 bases remaining between them. Per the germline V gene, CDR1 is MNHEY and CDR2 is SVGAGI. The CDR3 contains 15 residues. The CDR3 protein is CASSWDGSVNTEAFF. DNA of the CDR3: TGTGCCAGCAGTTGGGACGGATCCGTGAACACTGAAGCTTTCTTT.

This clone came up a few times. The chain couples TRBV19 to TRBJ1-2, with a possible D match to TRBD1 (5 bases). CDR3 length: 14 amino acids. V was clipped by 3 bases and J by 3 bases, with 11 bases between them. Per the germline V gene, CDR1 is LNHDA and CDR2 is SQIVND (reference sequence). CDR3 bases: TGTGCCAGTAGTATCGGCAGGGATCACTATGGCTACACCTTC. Translation gives CASSIGRDHYGYTF.

This clone was observed a few times. V gene TRBV27 combines with J gene TRBJ1-2; D possibly corresponds to TRBD1 (5 bases). Trimming removed 6 bases at V and 2 bases at J, with 16 bases between. Per germline, CDR1 MNHEY and CDR2 SMNVEV (reference sequence). The CDR3 is 15 amino acids. CDR3 coding DNA: TGTGCCAGCAGACCAAACCAGGGTGGAAACTATGGCTACACCTTC. This gives the protein CASRPNQGGNYGYTF.

V is TRBV7-2 and J is TRBJ1-2, with 11 nucleotides matching TRBD1. The CDR3 has 18 residues. V was clipped by 0 bases and J by 8 bases; unmatched bases: 14. CDR1 and CDR2 (germline): SGHTA, FQGNSA. This CDR3 reads CASSLARPLGQGAPGYTF. CDR3 in DNA: TGTGCCAGCAGCTTAGCCAGGCCTTTAGGACAGGGGGCGCCCGGCTACACCTTC.

This chain connects TRBV19 to TRBJ1-4; 8 bases agree with TRBD1. Trimming took 6 bases from V and 8 from J; bases not matched to a gene: 8. The CDR3 contains 14 residues. Per germline, CDR1 LNHDA and CDR2 SQIVND (reference sequence). For the CDR3, the DNA is TGTGCCAGTAGACAACAGGGGGGTGGAGAAAAACTGTTTTTT. This gives the protein CASRQQGGGEKLFF.

The rearrangement uses TRBV19 and TRBJ1-5; D is uncertain. This CDR3 is built from 12 residues. The V gene lost 8 bases and the J gene lost 4 bases, with 9 bases spanning the gap. Germline CDR1 and CDR2: LNHDA and SQIVND (reference sequence). Here the CDR3 reads CASRIRNQPQHF. In DNA, the CDR3 is TGTGCCAGTCGCATCAGGAATCAGCCCCAGCATTTT.

The chain carries TRBV28 and TRBJ1-2, with 7 bases matching TRBD1. The CDR3 runs 12 residues. Germline CDR1 MDHEN, CDR2 SYDVKM. Unmatched junction bases numbered 5, after V lost 11 bases and J lost 2 bases. As DNA, the CDR3 is TGTGCCGTCCAGGGGGGGAACTATGGCTACACCTTC. This translates into CAVQGGNYGYTF.

This chain links TRBV7-8 with TRBJ1-2; TRBD1 agrees at 9 bases. J gave up 4 bases and V 5 bases, and 5 bases lay outside the gene matches. The CDR3 totals 14 residues. Germline V CDR1 and CDR2: SGHVS, FQNEAQ. The CDR3 coding sequence is TGTGCCAGCAGCGGGGACAGGGCCCTCTATGGCTACACCTTC. Translating gives CASSGDRALYGYTF. The complete variable domain, with remaining parts taken from reference TRBV7-8 and TRBJ1-2, reads GAGVSQSPRYKVAKRGQDVALRCDPISGHVSLFWYQQALGQGPEFLTYFQNEAQLDKSGLPSDRFFAERPEGSVSTLKIQRTQQEDSAVYLCASSGDRALYGYTFGSGTRLTVV.

This clone was counted once. The CDR3 spells CASGKAGGTDTQYF. DNA of the CDR3: TGTGCCAGCGGCAAAGCGGGGGGCACAGATACGCAGTATTTT. The chain carries TRBV7-9 and TRBJ2-3, with TRBD2 identical over 8 bases. There are 14 residues in the CDR3. CDR1 is SEHNR, CDR2 FQNEAQ, per germline (reference sequence). The V and J ends lost 8 bases and 1 base, in that order; junction bases with no gene match: 5.

V and J are TRBV5-1 and TRBJ1-6; a possible D gene is TRBD1 (5 bases). With 7 bases removed from V and 10 bases from J, the gap between germline ends came to 12 bases. The germline V gene has CDR1 SGHRS and CDR2 YFSETQ. The CDR3 is 12 amino acids. Here the CDR3 reads CASSHEGSPLHF. CDR3 DNA: TGCGCCAGCTCCCACGAGGGGTCACCCCTCCACTTT.

This chain's CDR3 is CASRLNPWGSPYEQYF. CDR3 DNA: TGTGCCAGTAGACTCAACCCCTGGGGGTCTCCCTACGAGCAGTACTTC. The chain is built from TRBV19 and TRBJ2-7; D possibly matches TRBD1 or TRBD2 (5 bases each). This CDR3 contains 16 residues. The germline gives CDR1 LNHDA, CDR2 SQIVND (reference sequence). Trimming cost V 6 bases and J 2 bases, with 20 bases left between them.